The present TCR beta chain was sequenced within a study of blood T cell repertoires in COVID-19. Germline CDR1 reads SQVTM; CDR2 reads ANQGSEA. The length of the CDR3 is 15 residues. J gave up 4 bases and V 5 bases, and 11 bases lay outside the gene matches. Using immunoSEQ multiplex PCR, the repertoire was profiled, and TCRdb retains in-frame clones only, with some absent. The table has hundreds of thousands of clones, nearly 90% seen once. The sequence was obtained from a woman younger than 45 who had recovered from COVID-19. V is TRBV29-1 and J is TRBJ1-2, with 9 nucleotides matching TRBD1. Sequenced input: PBMCs or T cells enriched from blood (not recorded which). This chain's CDR3 is CSVQAPGQGGYGYTF. Here the CDR3 DNA reads TGCAGCGTTCAAGCCCCGGGACAGGGCGGCTATGGCTACACCTTC.